This T cell receptor beta chain was profiled in a study of T cells in Graves' hyperthyroidism and ophthalmopathy. Amplification of TCR beta CDR3 regions was performed using RNA transcripts as template. The TCR CDR3 first-round RT-PCR relied on the HTBI primer set. In TCRdb, the multiplex PCR reads were re-called with MiXCR into one record per CDR3 protein. The sample has over 650,000 distinct CDR3 sequences, about 45% seen once. As regards this clonotype: One end of the junction fails to match germline, which may point to a read error.

CDR1 and CDR2 from the germline V gene are LNHDA and SQIVND (reference sequence). The CDR3 sequence is 11 residues long. This receptor was taken from an adult man with Graves' disease, either hyperthyroidism or ophthalmopathy (not recorded which). The specimen sequenced was peripheral blood or thyroid tissue (not recorded which). The V and J genes are TRBV19 and TRBJ1-2; D not certain. This chain's CDR3 is CASRVNFGYTF. In DNA form, the CDR3 reads TGTGCCAGTAGAGTCAACTTTGGCTACACCTTC.